Below are 25 T cell receptor beta chains sequenced from a single sample in a study of technical replicates of blood from a handful of donors. Measured with immunoSEQ multiplex PCR; TCRdb has only the in-frame clones, and not every one. The sample has tens of thousands of clones; approximately 95% are singletons. The sample consisted of T cells isolated from PBMCs. These receptors came from a human donor in good health.

V usage is TRBV25-1 and J usage is TRBJ1-2; D gene unclear. CDR1 and CDR2 from the germline V gene are MGHDK and SYGVNS. This CDR3 contains 12 residues. Between the trimmed V and J ends, which lost 3 bases and 1 base, there was a span of 3 bases. The CDR3 DNA sequence: TGTGCCAGCAGTGACCTTAACTATGGCTACACCTTC. Residues: CASSDLNYGYTF.

The chain carries TRBV7-2 and TRBJ1-2; a weak D match, TRBD1 (5 bases). From germline, CDR1 is SGHTA and CDR2 FQGNSA. Trimming pared 4 bases from V and 6 bases from J, leaving 9 bases between. The CDR3 length is 12 residues. DNA of the CDR3: TGTGCCAGCAGCTCAGGGTTACATGGCTACACCTTC. This translates into CASSSGLHGYTF.

The J gene is TRBJ2-1, the V gene TRBV6-5, with D maybe TRBD2 (7 bases). Deletions cut 2 bases from V and 2 bases from J, with 13 bases between. CDR3 length: 16 residues. CDR1 and CDR2 from the germline V gene are MNHEY and SVGAGI. Written as DNA, the CDR3 is TGTGCCAGCAGTTACATAGGGGGAGGGGCCTACAATGAGCAGTTCTTC. This codes for CASSYIGGGAYNEQFF.

The V and J genes are TRBV11-2 and TRBJ2-7; 14 nucleotides align to TRBD2. The CDR3 contains 15 residues. Germline V lookup: CDR1 SGHAT, CDR2 FQNNGV. The V segment lost 4 bases and the J segment 7 bases; nucleotides outside the gene matches: 6. The CDR3 DNA reads TGTGCCAGCAGCTCCCGACTAGCGGGAGGGCGAGAGCAGTACTTC. Amino acids: CASSSRLAGGREQYF.

This sequence joins TRBV7-9 and TRBJ1-3; 7 bases are shared with TRBD1. Germline CDR1 and CDR2: SEHNR and FQNEAQ (reference sequence). This CDR3 region has 16 residues. V lost 5 bases to trimming and J lost 1 base; unmatched junction nucleotides: 8. This chain's CDR3 is CASSQSDRLSGNTIYF. CDR3 coding DNA: TGTGCCAGCAGCCAATCGGACAGGCTATCTGGAAACACCATATATTTT. The full variable domain, rest sourced from reference TRBV7-9 and TRBJ1-3, is DTGVSQNPRHKITKRGQNVTFRCDPISEHNRLYWYRQTLGQGPEFLTYFQNEAQLEKSRLLSDRFSAERPKGSFSTLEIQRTEQGDSAMYLCASSQSDRLSGNTIYFGEGSWLTVV.

CDR3 residues: CASSLAPRGSYKPLDTQYF. Here the CDR3 DNA reads TGTGCCAGCAGCTTAGCTCCCAGGGGTTCGTATAAGCCCCTCGATACGCAGTATTTT. This rearrangement joins TRBV7-2 to TRBJ2-3; a weak D match, TRBD1 (6 bases). CDR3 length: 19 amino acids. V lost 0 bases, J lost 6 bases, and 25 bases lay in between. The germline CDR1 and CDR2 sequences are SGHTA and FQGNSA.

The rearrangement joins TRBV2 to TRBJ2-7; TRBD2 aligns across 16 bases. Germline V gene sequence: CDR1 SNHLY, CDR2 FYNNEI. Losses at the gene ends were 5 bases for V and 5 bases for J; bases not matched to a gene: 12. The CDR3 loop spans 18 amino acids. The CDR3 loop reads CASSSPGTSGRAWNEQYF. CDR3 DNA sequence: TGTGCCAGCAGTTCTCCCGGGACTAGCGGGAGGGCGTGGAACGAGCAGTACTTC.

V is TRBV5-8 and J is TRBJ2-5; 10 nucleotides line up with TRBD1. The CDR3 loop spans 16 amino acids. Germline-derived CDR1 and CDR2 are SGHTS and YDEGEE. Losses at the gene ends were 4 bases for V and 1 base for J; bases not matched to a gene: 7. The CDR3 sequence: CASSTGQGGLQETQYF. The CDR3, as DNA: TGTGCCAGCAGCACTGGACAGGGGGGACTCCAAGAGACCCAGTACTTC.

V is TRBV7-9 and J is TRBJ2-7; 7 bases are a match to TRBD1. The CDR3 sequence is 16 residues long. Germline CDR1 SEHNR, CDR2 FQNEAQ (reference sequence). J lost 2 bases, V lost 6 bases, and 13 bases had no gene match. CDR3 coding DNA: TGTGCCAGCAGTTACTCTATATGGGACAGACCCTACGAGCAGTACTTC. As protein: CASSYSIWDRPYEQYF.

The rearrangement links TRBV9 to TRBJ2-2; 7 bases fit TRBD1. Looked up from germline, CDR1 is SGDLS and CDR2 is YYNGEE. This CDR3 has 15 amino acids. V lost 2 bases and J lost 2; bases outside the gene matches: 3. The CDR3 sequence: CASSVTGANTGELFF. The DNA for the CDR3 is TGTGCCAGCAGCGTCACAGGGGCTAACACCGGGGAGCTGTTTTTT.

The chain employs TRBV30 and TRBJ1-2; the D is unclear. Germline assignment: CDR1 GTSNPN and CDR2 SVGIG (reference sequence). Trimming removed 0 bases from V and 0 bases from J, with 2 bases in between. The CDR3 has 12 amino acids. CDR3 bases: TGTGCCTGGAGTGTCACTAACTATGGCTACACCTTC. Amino acid sequence: CAWSVTNYGYTF. The full variable domain, in which reference TRBV30 and TRBJ1-2 provide the parts outside the CDR3, is SQTIHQWPATLVQPVGSPLSLECTVEGTSNPNLYWYRQAAGRGLQLLFYSVGIGQISSEVPQNLSASRPQDRQFILSSKKLLLSDSGFYLCAWSVTNYGYTFGSGTRLTVV.

The CDR3 nucleotides are TGTGCCAGCAGCTTAGCGGCCCCCAACGGGGAGCTGTTTTTT. It translates to CASSLAAPNGELFF. The genes are TRBV7-2 and TRBJ2-2; D not resolved. Trimming took off 0 bases at V and 7 bases at J, with 9 bases between the two ends. This CDR3 is 14 amino acids long. Germline CDR1 and CDR2: SGHTA and FQGNSA.

In DNA form, the CDR3 reads TGTGCCAGCAGTCCGACGACAGGGGATCAAGGCTACACCTTC. Translated, it gives CASSPTTGDQGYTF. This chain uses TRBV27 with TRBJ1-2; the match to TRBD1 covers 8 bases. The CDR3 consists of 14 residues. V lost 5 bases and J lost 8; bases outside the gene matches: 10. From germline, CDR1 is MNHEY and CDR2 SMNVEV (reference sequence).

The chain employs TRBV4-3 and TRBJ2-1; D not certain. The germline gives CDR1 LGHNA, CDR2 YSLEER. The V end was cut by 2 bases, the J end by 6 bases, with 14 bases between. The CDR3 runs 15 residues. CDR3 in amino acids: CASSQLSLSVNEQFF. The CDR3 region has the DNA TGCGCCAGCAGCCAACTAAGCTTATCGGTCAATGAGCAGTTCTTC.

The chain uses TRBV10-3 and TRBJ2-5, with 11 nucleotides matching TRBD2. V was pared by 7 bases and J by 5 bases, with 18 bases of the junction left unmatched. Germline V gene lookup returns CDR1 ENHRY and CDR2 SYGVKD. This CDR3 is 18 amino acids long. The CDR3 region is CAINGPIAGGPGLETQYF. For the CDR3, the DNA is TGTGCCATCAATGGACCCATAGCGGGAGGGCCCGGTTTGGAGACCCAGTACTTC.

The chain recombines TRBV18 with TRBJ1-2; 9 nucleotides agree with TRBD1. This CDR3 has 14 residues. V was pared by 0 bases and J by 8 bases, with 4 bases of the junction left unmatched. Germline CDR1 reads KGHSH; CDR2 reads LQKENI. The CDR3 DNA reads TGTGCCAGCTCACCACCGGGACAGGGCGAAGGCTACACCTTC. The encoded protein is CASSPPGQGEGYTF.

The chain is built from TRBV5-1 and TRBJ1-5; D ambiguous. Germline V gives CDR1 SGHRS, CDR2 YFSETQ. The ends were cut back, 2 bases at V and 4 bases at J, with 7 bases in the middle. This CDR3 comprises 13 residues. CDR3 in DNA: TGCGCCAGCAGCTTCAGGTCTAATCAGCCCCAGCATTTT. Translated, it gives CASSFRSNQPQHF.

V and J are TRBV15 and TRBJ1-1; D not resolved. Germline CDR1 is LNHNV and CDR2 is YYDKDF (reference sequence). Trimming took 1 base from V and 0 from J, leaving 6 bases between them. The CDR3 consists of 14 residues. The CDR3 here is CATSRVSMNTEAFF. The CDR3 coding sequence is TGTGCCACCAGCAGAGTCAGTATGAACACTGAAGCTTTCTTT.

In this sample, this clone turned up once. The V gene is TRBV6-6, the J gene TRBJ1-3, with a weak D call TRBD1 (6 bases). This CDR3 comprises 16 residues. V was shortened by 5 bases and J by 2 bases, with 16 bases between the two germline ends. Germline V lookup: CDR1 MNHNY, CDR2 SVGAGI (reference sequence). The CDR3 DNA reads TGTGCCAGCAGTCCCAGACTCCCAGGGGCTGGAAACACCATATATTTT. Translating it yields CASSPRLPGAGNTIYF.

V usage is TRBV4-2 and J usage is TRBJ2-2; perhaps TRBD2 as D (6 bases). The CDR3 covers 16 residues. The V end was cut by 0 bases, the J end by 2 bases, with 10 bases between. Germline loops: CDR1 LGHNA, CDR2 YNFKEQ. In DNA form, the CDR3 reads TGTGCCAGCAGCCAAGAGCCGGGACTCAACACCGGGGAGCTGTTTTTT. This gives the protein CASSQEPGLNTGELFF.

The chain's CDR3 is CASSGGFGRGEQYF. DNA for the CDR3: TGTGCCAGCAGTGGGGGCTTTGGAAGAGGGGAGCAGTACTTC. The chain combines TRBV27 with TRBJ2-7; possible D gene TRBD1, 6 bases. In germline, CDR1 is MNHEY, CDR2 SMNVEV (reference sequence). The CDR3 is 14 residues long. Trimming took 5 bases from V and 7 from J, leaving 18 bases between them.

Only one count was recorded for this clone. The rearrangement joins TRBV6-5 to TRBJ1-2; D gene uncertain. The germline V and J ends were trimmed by 2 bases and 4 bases, with 8 bases remaining between them. This CDR3 region has 13 residues. From germline, CDR1 is MNHEY and CDR2 SVGAGI. The CDR3 here is CASSYAGIYGYTF. Written as DNA, the CDR3 is TGTGCCAGCAGTTACGCAGGAATCTATGGCTACACCTTC.

This clone appeared a single time. This chain links TRBV5-8 with TRBJ1-3; TRBD1 matches at 8 bases. Germline V gene lookup returns CDR1 SGHTS and CDR2 YDEGEE. The CDR3 length is 17 residues. The ends lost 1 base at V and 0 bases at J; junction bases unmatched: 6. CDR3 DNA sequence: TGTGCCAGCAGCTTGAGGGCAGGGGGCATCTCTGGAAACACCATATATTTT. It translates to CASSLRAGGISGNTIYF.

The chain couples TRBV7-6 to TRBJ2-1; 7 bases map to TRBD1. Germline V gene sequence: CDR1 SGHVS, CDR2 FNYEAQ. The CDR3 has 16 amino acids. Germline trimming cut 0 bases from V and 7 bases from J; bases unmatched to any gene: 9. The CDR3, as DNA: TGTGCCAGCAGCTTAGCCGGGACAGTGACCGTTAATGAGCAGTTCTTC. Residues: CASSLAGTVTVNEQFF. The variable domain in full, completed from reference TRBV7-6 and TRBJ2-1, reads GAGVSQSPRYKVTKRGQDVALRCDPISGHVSLYWYRQALGQGPEFLTYFNYEAQQDKSGLPNDRFSAERPEGSISTLTIQRTEQRDSAMYRCASSLAGTVTVNEQFFGPGTRLTVL.

The V call is TRBV21-1, the J call TRBJ1-1; TRBD1, the D gene given by the table, was not confirmed from the DNA. TRBV21-1 counts as a pseudogene. The CDR3 contains 12 residues. The DNA for the CDR3 is TGTGCCAGCAGCAATTTAAAGGGGTGGGCTTTCTTT. Translated, it gives CASSNLKGWAFF.